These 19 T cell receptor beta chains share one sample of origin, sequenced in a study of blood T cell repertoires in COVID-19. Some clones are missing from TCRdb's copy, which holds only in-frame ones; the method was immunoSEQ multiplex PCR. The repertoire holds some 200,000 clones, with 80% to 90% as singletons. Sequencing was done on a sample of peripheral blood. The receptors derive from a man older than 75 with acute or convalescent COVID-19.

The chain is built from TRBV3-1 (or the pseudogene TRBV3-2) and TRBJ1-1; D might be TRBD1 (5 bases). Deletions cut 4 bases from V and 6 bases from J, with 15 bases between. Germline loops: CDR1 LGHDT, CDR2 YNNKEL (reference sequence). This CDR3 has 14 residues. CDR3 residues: CASSPNPGISEAFF. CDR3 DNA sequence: TGTGCCAGCAGCCCGAACCCAGGGATCTCTGAAGCTTTCTTT.

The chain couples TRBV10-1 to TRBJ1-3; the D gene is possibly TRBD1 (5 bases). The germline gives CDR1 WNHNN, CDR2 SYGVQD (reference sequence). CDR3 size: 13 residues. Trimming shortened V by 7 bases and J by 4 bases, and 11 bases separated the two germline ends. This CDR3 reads CASTWGAGNTIYF. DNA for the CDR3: TGCGCCAGCACCTGGGGCGCGGGAAACACCATATATTTT.

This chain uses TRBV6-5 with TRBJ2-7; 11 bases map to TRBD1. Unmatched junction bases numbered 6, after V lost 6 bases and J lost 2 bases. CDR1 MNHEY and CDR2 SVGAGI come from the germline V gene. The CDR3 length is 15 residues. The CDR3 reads CASRTPGQGAYEQYF. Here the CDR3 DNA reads TGTGCCAGCAGAACCCCGGGACAGGGGGCCTACGAGCAGTACTTC.

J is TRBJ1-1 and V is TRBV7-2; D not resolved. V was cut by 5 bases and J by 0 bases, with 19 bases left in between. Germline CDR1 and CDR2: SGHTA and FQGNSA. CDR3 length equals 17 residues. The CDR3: CASSPRLSSLVNTEAFF. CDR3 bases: TGTGCCAGCAGCCCTCGTCTCTCTAGCTTGGTGAACACTGAAGCTTTCTTT.

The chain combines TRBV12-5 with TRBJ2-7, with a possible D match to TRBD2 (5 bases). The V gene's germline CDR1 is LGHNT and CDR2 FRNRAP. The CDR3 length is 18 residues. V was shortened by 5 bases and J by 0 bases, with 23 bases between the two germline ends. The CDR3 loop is CASGPFFLSGQSSYEQYV. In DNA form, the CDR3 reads TGTGCTAGTGGTCCCTTCTTCCTAAGCGGTCAGAGCTCCTACGAGCAGTACGTC.

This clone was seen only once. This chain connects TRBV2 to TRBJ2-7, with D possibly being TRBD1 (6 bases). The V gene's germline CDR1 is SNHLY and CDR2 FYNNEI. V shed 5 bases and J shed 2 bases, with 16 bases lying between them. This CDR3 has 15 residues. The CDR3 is CASSNIRDTTYEQYF. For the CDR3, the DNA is TGTGCCAGCAGTAATATTCGGGACACTACCTACGAGCAGTACTTC.

CDR3 in amino acids: CAWAGTGPYEQYF. The CDR3 nucleotides are TGTGCCTGGGCCGGGACAGGGCCCTACGAGCAGTACTTC. The chain joins TRBV30 to TRBJ2-5; 9 bases match TRBD1. The J call is in doubt because the DNA end fits TRBJ2-7 better. Germline V gene data show CDR1 as GTSNPN and CDR2 as SVGIG (reference sequence). The CDR3 extends over 13 amino acids.

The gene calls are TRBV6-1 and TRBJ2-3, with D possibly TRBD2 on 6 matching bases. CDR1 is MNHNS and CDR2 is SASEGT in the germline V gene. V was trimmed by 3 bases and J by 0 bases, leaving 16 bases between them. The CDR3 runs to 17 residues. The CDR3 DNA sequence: TGTGCCAGCAGTGATCGAATTACCGGGACTAGCACAGATACGCAGTATTTT. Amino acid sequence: CASSDRITGTSTDTQYF.

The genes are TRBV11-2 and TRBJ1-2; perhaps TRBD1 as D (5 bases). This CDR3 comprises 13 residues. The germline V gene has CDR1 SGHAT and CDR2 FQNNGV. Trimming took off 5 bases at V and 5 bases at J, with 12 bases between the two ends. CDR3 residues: CASSIGTGYGYTF. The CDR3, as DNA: TGTGCCAGCAGCATAGGGACTGGTTATGGCTACACCTTC. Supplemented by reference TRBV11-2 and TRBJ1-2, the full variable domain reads EAGVAQSPRYKIIEKRQSVAFWCNPISGHATLYWYQQILGQGPKLLIQFQNNGVVDDSQLPKDRFSAERLKGVDSTLKIQPAKLEDSAVYLCASSIGTGYGYTFGSGTRLTVV.

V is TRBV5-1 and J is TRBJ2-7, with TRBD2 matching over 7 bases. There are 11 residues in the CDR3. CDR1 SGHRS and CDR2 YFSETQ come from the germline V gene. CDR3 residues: CASSSERGRDV. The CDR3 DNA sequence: TGCGCCAGCAGCTCAGAGCGGGGTCGAGACGTC.

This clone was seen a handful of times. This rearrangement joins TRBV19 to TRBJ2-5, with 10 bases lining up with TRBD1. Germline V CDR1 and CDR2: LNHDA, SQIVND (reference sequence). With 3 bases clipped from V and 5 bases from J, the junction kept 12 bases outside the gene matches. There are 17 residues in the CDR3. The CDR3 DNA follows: TGTGCCAGTAGTATGGGGGACAGGGGCAGGCTGTGGGAGACCCAGTACTTC. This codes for CASSMGDRGRLWETQYF.

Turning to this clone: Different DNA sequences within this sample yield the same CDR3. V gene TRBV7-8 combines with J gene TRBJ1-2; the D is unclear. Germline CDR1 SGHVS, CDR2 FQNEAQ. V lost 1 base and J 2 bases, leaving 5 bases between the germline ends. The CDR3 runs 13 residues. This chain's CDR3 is CASSLGQNYGYTF. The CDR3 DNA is TGTGCCAGCAGCTTAGGGCAGAACTATGGCTACACCTTC. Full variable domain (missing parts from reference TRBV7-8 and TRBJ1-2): GAGVSQSPRYKVAKRGQDVALRCDPISGHVSLFWYQQALGQGPEFLTYFQNEAQLDKSGLPSDRFFAERPEGSVSTLKIQRTQQEDSAVYLCASSLGQNYGYTFGSGTRLTVV.

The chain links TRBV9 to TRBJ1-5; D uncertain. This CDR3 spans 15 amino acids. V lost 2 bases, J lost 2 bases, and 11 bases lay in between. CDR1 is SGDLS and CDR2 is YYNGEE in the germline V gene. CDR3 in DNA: TGTGCCAGCAGCGTTTGGGGAGATCGCAATCAGCCCCAGCATTTT. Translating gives CASSVWGDRNQPQHF.

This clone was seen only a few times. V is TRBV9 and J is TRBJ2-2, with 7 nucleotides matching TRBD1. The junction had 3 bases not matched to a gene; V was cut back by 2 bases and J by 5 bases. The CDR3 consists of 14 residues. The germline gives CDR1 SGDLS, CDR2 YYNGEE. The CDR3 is CASSVLQGTGELFF. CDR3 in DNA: TGTGCCAGCAGCGTCCTACAGGGGACCGGGGAGCTGTTTTTT.

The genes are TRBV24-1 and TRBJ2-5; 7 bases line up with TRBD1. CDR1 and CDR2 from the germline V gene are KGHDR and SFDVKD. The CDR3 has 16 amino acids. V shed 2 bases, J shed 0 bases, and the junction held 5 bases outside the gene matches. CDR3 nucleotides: TGTGCCACCAGTGATTCGACAGGGATATACCAAGAGACCCAGTACTTC. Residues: CATSDSTGIYQETQYF.

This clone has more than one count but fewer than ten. Written as DNA, the CDR3 is TGTGCCACCAGCAGAGTAACGGGGAAGGATCAGCCCCAGCATTTT. It translates to CATSRVTGKDQPQHF. The genes are TRBV15 and TRBJ1-5, with no clear D. This CDR3 is built from 15 residues. Between the trimmed V and J ends, which lost 1 base and 5 bases, there was a span of 12 bases. Germline CDR1 is LNHNV and CDR2 is YYDKDF (reference sequence). The full variable domain, rest sourced from reference TRBV15 and TRBJ1-5, is DAMVIQNPRYQVTQFGKPVTLSCSQTLNHNVMYWYQQKSSQAPKLLFHYYDKDFNNEADTPDNFQSRRPNTSFCFLDIRSPGLGDTAMYLCATSRVTGKDQPQHFGDGTRLSIL.

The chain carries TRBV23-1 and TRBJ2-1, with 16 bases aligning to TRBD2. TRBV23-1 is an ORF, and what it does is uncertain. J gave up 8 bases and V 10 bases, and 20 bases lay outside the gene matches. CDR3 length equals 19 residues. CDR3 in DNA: TGCGCCATCCCGGCAGGGGGACTAGCGGGAGGGCCGGGAGGGTATGAGCAGTTCTTC. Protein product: CAIPAGGLAGGPGGYEQFF.

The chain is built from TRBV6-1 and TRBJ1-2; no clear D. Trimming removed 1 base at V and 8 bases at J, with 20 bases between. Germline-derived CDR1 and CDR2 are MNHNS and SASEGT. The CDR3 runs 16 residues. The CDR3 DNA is TGTGCCAGCAGTGAAGAAGTGACGGCCGGGTTGCGGGGCTACACCTTC. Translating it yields CASSEEVTAGLRGYTF.

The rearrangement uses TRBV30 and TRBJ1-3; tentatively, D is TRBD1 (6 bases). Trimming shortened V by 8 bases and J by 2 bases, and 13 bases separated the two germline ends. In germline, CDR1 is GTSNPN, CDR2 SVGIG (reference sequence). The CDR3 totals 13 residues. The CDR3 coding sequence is TGTGCCAGCAATTCAGGGGCTGGAAACACCATATATTTT. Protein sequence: CASNSGAGNTIYF. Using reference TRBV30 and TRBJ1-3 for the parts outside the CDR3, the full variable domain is SQTIHQWPATLVQPVGSPLSLECTVEGTSNPNLYWYRQAAGRGLQLLFYSVGIGQISSEVPQNLSASRPQDRQFILSSKKLLLSDSGFYLCASNSGAGNTIYFGEGSWLTVV.